A single TCR beta chain is shown here with its context. Its matching antigen is unknown. Measured with immunoSEQ multiplex PCR; TCRdb has only the in-frame clones, and not every one. The sample contains fewer than 60,000 clones, 70% to 85% of which appear only once. The data were obtained in a study of graft-versus-host responses after intestinal transplantation. The length of the CDR3 is 16 residues. V was pared by 5 bases and J by 0 bases, with 7 bases of the junction left unmatched. Germline V gene data show CDR1 as SGHAT and CDR2 as FQNNGV. Whole-study findings and limits: Peak GvH clone levels in circulation were associated with early post-transplant HvG declines.

This specimen consisted of unstimulated CD4+ T cells sorted from spleen or lymph node cells, obtained before transplant. The receptor was derived from a human donor who was the organ donor for an intestinal transplant. The chain carries TRBV11-2 and TRBJ1-1, with TRBD1 matching over 9 bases. CDR3 sequence (DNA): TGTGCCAGCAGCAAACGGACAGGGGCCTTGAACACTGAAGCTTTCTTT. Translating it yields CASSKRTGALNTEAFF.